This T cell receptor beta chain originates from a study of radiotherapy plus CTLA-4 blockade in lung cancer. Study-level information: Among enrolled patients, roughly 20% responded and 30% to 40% achieved disease control. Findings of the study overall: Once radiotherapy plus ipilimumab had been given, TCR clones derived from tumor expanded in blood. According to reports, early shifts in blood T cell clones, alongside interferon-beta, forecast response most accurately.

Lung cancer patients with chemo-refractory metastatic non-small-cell disease were given focal radiation plus CTLA-4 blockade with ipilimumab. In regard to this clone: Its antigen is currently unknown.

The length of the CDR3 is 14 residues. Trimming pared 1 base from V and 6 bases from J, leaving 12 bases between. The germline V gene has CDR1 SGHTA and CDR2 FQGNSA. Repertoires were generated with immunoSEQ multiplex PCR, while TCRdb's copy carries only in-frame clones and drops some. The data hold just under 45,000 clones, with roughly 67% observed a single time. Sequencing was performed on peripheral blood, taken from a patient treated with radiotherapy plus ipilimumab. This chain connects TRBV7-2 to TRBJ1-2, with D hard to call. This TCR came from a human donor with non-small cell lung cancer who had a partial response to radiotherapy plus ipilimumab. CDR3 sequence reads: CASSLVNVVHGYTF. Written as DNA, the CDR3 is TGTGCCAGCAGCTTAGTAAATGTAGTGCATGGCTACACCTTC. Drawing the rest from reference TRBV7-2 and TRBJ1-2, the complete variable domain is GAGVSQSPSNKVTEKGKDVELRCDPISGHTALYWYRQSLGQGLEFLIYFQGNSAPDKSGLPSDRFSAERTGGSVSTLTIQRTQQEDSAVYLCASSLVNVVHGYTFGSGTRLTVV.